The sequence of this T cell receptor (beta chain) was determined in a study of cytomegalovirus exposure and HLA in healthy donors. This CDR3 is built from 13 residues. Trimming cost V 0 bases and J 7 bases, with 7 bases left between them. Germline V lookup: CDR1 LNHDA, CDR2 SQIVND (reference sequence). 60 Vbeta and 13 Jbeta primers were used in PCR. In the original workflow: In a later analysis, the count reached about 82 million unique TCR beta chains, with 9 million to 11 million shared. The repertoire was sequenced with immunoSEQ multiplex PCR; TCRdb's copy has only in-frame clones and lacks some. D and trimming come from the DNA, and the V and J calls and clone size come from that table. This sample has 99,000 or so clones, with more than 60% found just once.

This receptor was obtained from a man younger than 40 in good health and CMV-seronegative. Sequences were obtained from PBMCs. This chain joins TRBV19 and TRBJ1-5; the D is unclear. CDR3 loop: CASSIEGPQPQHF. For the CDR3, the DNA is TGTGCCAGTAGTATAGAGGGCCCCCAGCCCCAGCATTTT.